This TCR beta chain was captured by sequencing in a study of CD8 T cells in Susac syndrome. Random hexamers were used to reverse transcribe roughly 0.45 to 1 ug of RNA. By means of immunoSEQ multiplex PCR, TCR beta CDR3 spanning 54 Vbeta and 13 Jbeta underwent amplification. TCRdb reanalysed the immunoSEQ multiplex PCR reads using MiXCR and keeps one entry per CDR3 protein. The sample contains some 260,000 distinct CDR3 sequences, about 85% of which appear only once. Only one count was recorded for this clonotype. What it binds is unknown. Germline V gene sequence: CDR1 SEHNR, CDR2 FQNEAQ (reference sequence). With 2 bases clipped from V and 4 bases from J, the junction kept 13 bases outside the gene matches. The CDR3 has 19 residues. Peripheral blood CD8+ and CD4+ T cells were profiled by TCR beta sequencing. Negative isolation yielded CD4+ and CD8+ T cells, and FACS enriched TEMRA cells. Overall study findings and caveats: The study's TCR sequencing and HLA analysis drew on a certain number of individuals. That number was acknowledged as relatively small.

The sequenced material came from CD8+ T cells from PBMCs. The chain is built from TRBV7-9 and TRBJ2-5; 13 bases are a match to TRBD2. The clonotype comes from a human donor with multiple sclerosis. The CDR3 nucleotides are TGTGCCAGCAGCTTACGGACTAGCGGGAGCCCAAGCCCGCGAGAGACCCAGTACTTC. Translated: CASSLRTSGSPSPRETQYF.